What follows are 32 T cell receptor beta chains derived from one specimen sequenced in a study of T cells after yellow fever vaccination (dated by TCRdb to the late 2010s). Libraries were made using 5' RACE. Sequencing instrument: Illumina HiSeq 2500. Clones were called with MiXCR by TCRdb after fastp trimmed the public reads at Q25, and only in-frame beta chains were retained. Every entry covers one CDR3 protein and lists the most common genes and DNA from its rows. In all, the sample holds about 580,000 distinct CDR3 sequences, and about a sixth of those were seen once. Roughly 17% of the sample belongs to the ten largest clones. The treatment or condition label on this specimen signifies: live attenuated yellow fever vaccine strain. Sequences were derived from PBMCs, sampled 5 days after the first yellow fever vaccination. The receptors shown here come from a young man who received the YFV17D yellow fever vaccine.

Ten or more counts support this clonotype. V gene TRBV10-3 combines with J gene TRBJ2-4, with no clear D. Germline CDR1 reads ENHRY; CDR2 reads SYGVKD. The CDR3 totals 14 residues. V was cut by 8 bases and J by 0 bases, with 11 bases left in between. Here the CDR3 reads CAIGSSPAKNIQYF. DNA for the CDR3: TGTGCCATCGGGTCGAGTCCAGCCAAAAACATTCAGTACTTC.

The V and J genes are TRBV20-1 and TRBJ1-1, with D possibly being TRBD1 (5 bases). The CDR3 spans 15 residues. Germline CDR1 reads DFQATT; CDR2 reads SNEGSKA (reference sequence). Trimming took off 0 bases at V and 0 bases at J, with 11 bases between the two ends. The CDR3, as DNA: TGCAGTGCTAGAGATCGGCCGGGGCTGAACACTGAAGCTTTCTTT. The encoded protein is CSARDRPGLNTEAFF.

This clonotype was found a few times. CDR3 amino acids: CASSPLKGGRETQYF. The CDR3 coding sequence is TGTGCCAGCAGTCCACTAAAGGGGGGGAGAGAGACCCAGTACTTC. The chain joins TRBV25-1 to TRBJ2-5, with D possibly matching TRBD2 (7 bases). Germline CDR1 MGHDK, CDR2 SYGVNS. This CDR3 is built from 15 residues. Trimming pared 5 bases from V and 4 bases from J, leaving 17 bases between.

This clonotype has at least ten counts. The chain recombines TRBV6-5 with TRBJ2-4; TRBD1 matches 9 bases. CDR1 is MNHEY, CDR2 SVGAGI, per germline. Unmatched junction bases numbered 4, after V lost 4 bases and J lost 3 bases. This CDR3 is built from 15 residues. CDR3 sequence reads: CASSSPGQGKNIQYF. The CDR3 coding sequence is TGTGCCAGCAGTTCCCCGGGACAGGGCAAAAACATTCAGTACTTC.

This clonotype turned up a few times. The chain has TRBV12-3 or TRBV12-4 and TRBJ1-1; TRBD1 matches 10 bases. V lost 5 bases and J lost 3; bases outside the gene matches: 9. CDR3 length equals 16 residues. The CDR3 loop reads CASSADRGIVHTEAFF. CDR3 DNA sequence: TGTGCCAGCAGTGCGGACAGGGGGATAGTTCACACTGAAGCTTTCTTT.

This clonotype has more than one count but fewer than ten. The J gene is TRBJ2-3, the V gene TRBV2; TRBD1 might be the D (6 bases). V was clipped by 11 bases and J by 0 bases, with 18 bases between them. Germline CDR1 reads SNHLY; CDR2 reads FYNNEI. This CDR3 is 15 amino acids long. The CDR3, as DNA: TGTGCCTGCTGGGACACCCATTCTAGCACAGATACGCAGTATTTT. Translation: CACWDTHSSTDTQYF.

V gene TRBV28 combines with J gene TRBJ2-4; weak D call: TRBD2 (5 bases). V gave up 3 bases and J gave up 6 bases, with 12 bases separating them. This CDR3 spans 14 amino acids. Germline V gene data show CDR1 as MDHEN and CDR2 as SYDVKM. CDR3 DNA: TGTGCCAGCAGTTTTCCCCCAGGAGGAAACATTCAGTACTTC. Amino acids: CASSFPPGGNIQYF.

This clonotype was seen a handful of times. The chain couples TRBV7-2 to TRBJ1-6, with no clear D. The CDR3 runs to 12 residues. Trimming removed 2 bases from V and 13 bases from J, with 9 bases in between. Germline CDR1 SGHTA, CDR2 FQGNSA. In DNA form, the CDR3 reads TGTGCCAGCAGCTTACAGGCCCTTCCCCTCCACTTT. Amino acid sequence: CASSLQALPLHF. The whole variable domain, filled in from reference TRBV7-2 and TRBJ1-6, reads GAGVSQSPSNKVTEKGKDVELRCDPISGHTALYWYRQSLGQGLEFLIYFQGNSAPDKSGLPSDRFSAERTGGSVSTLTIQRTQQEDSAVYLCASSLQALPLHFGNGTRLTVT.

This clonotype was observed a handful of times. The chain links TRBV20-1 to TRBJ2-1; TRBD2 is a possible D gene (6 bases). The CDR3 is made up of 10 amino acids. V lost 4 bases and J lost 15, with 13 bases in between. The germline V gene has CDR1 DFQATT and CDR2 SNEGSKA (reference sequence). Here the CDR3 DNA reads TGCAGTGCTATCACTAGCCAGCCGTTCTTC. This gives the protein CSAITSQPFF.

This rearrangement joins TRBV6-5 to TRBJ1-5; possibly TRBD1 for D (6 bases). The CDR3 runs 15 residues. The V gene's germline CDR1 is MNHEY and CDR2 SVGAGI. Trimming took 0 bases from V and 9 from J, leaving 15 bases between them. The CDR3 DNA reads TGTGCCAGCAGTTACTCGAGAGGGGGAGGGACGCCCCAGCATTTT. It codes for CASSYSRGGGTPQHF.

The chain couples TRBV27 to TRBJ2-7; 8 bases fit TRBD1. The CDR3 spans 14 residues. Germline values: CDR1 MNHEY, CDR2 SMNVEV (reference sequence). V was clipped by 5 bases and J by 7 bases; unmatched bases: 10. This CDR3 is CASSTDRAAKEQYF. In nucleotides, the CDR3 is TGTGCCAGCAGTACGGACAGGGCTGCCAAAGAGCAGTACTTC.

This clonotype was counted a few times. V gene TRBV7-2 combines with J gene TRBJ1-3; D is undetermined. V shed 6 bases and J shed 0 bases, with 9 bases lying between them. Germline lookup yields CDR1 SGHTA and CDR2 FQGNSA. This CDR3 contains 14 residues. This chain's CDR3 is CASSYDTSGNTIYF. The CDR3 nucleotides are TGTGCCAGCAGTTATGACACCTCTGGAAACACCATATATTTT.

The chain is built from TRBV5-1 and TRBJ2-3; 8 bases are a match to TRBD1. This CDR3 is 13 amino acids long. The V segment lost 5 bases and the J segment 7 bases; nucleotides outside the gene matches: 6. The germline V gene encodes CDR1 SGHRS and CDR2 YFSETQ. The CDR3 DNA reads as TGCGCCAGCAGAACAGGGGGTGCAAATACGCAGTATTTT. It encodes CASRTGGANTQYF.

The V and J genes are TRBV2 and TRBJ2-5; 16 bases are a match to TRBD2. Germline trimming cut 5 bases from V and 14 bases from J; bases unmatched to any gene: 14. Germline loops: CDR1 SNHLY, CDR2 FYNNEI. The CDR3 contains 16 residues. CDR3 DNA sequence: TGTGCCAGCAGTATACGCTCCGGGACTAGCGGGGGGGCCCCCTACTTC. It translates to CASSIRSGTSGGAPYF.

This clonotype appeared a few times. The V and J genes are TRBV6-5 and TRBJ1-5, with a tentative D call TRBD1 (5 bases). This CDR3 has 14 amino acids. Trimming stripped 2 bases from V and 5 bases from J, with 10 bases between. Germline V lookup: CDR1 MNHEY, CDR2 SVGAGI. The CDR3 nucleotides read TGTGCCAGCAGTTACACCCAGGGTTATCAGCCCCAGCATTTT. Its protein product is CASSYTQGYQPQHF.

Here the CDR3 reads CASSEGPSLRSYEQYV. The DNA for the CDR3 is TGTGCCAGCAGCGAAGGACCGAGCTTGCGCTCCTACGAGCAGTACGTC. The V and J genes are TRBV7-8 and TRBJ2-7; no clear D gene. The V end was cut by 5 bases, the J end by 0 bases, with 17 bases between. Germline assignment: CDR1 SGHVS and CDR2 FQNEAQ. The CDR3 spans 16 residues.

This clonotype was recorded many times. The V and J genes are TRBV7-2 and TRBJ2-7; D could derive from TRBD1 or TRBD2 (6 bases each). Germline values: CDR1 SGHTA, CDR2 FQGNSA. The CDR3 totals 14 residues. V was pared by 1 base and J by 0 bases, with 7 bases between. CDR3 sequence (DNA): TGTGCCAGCAGCTTAGGGGGGGCCTCCTACGAGCAGTACTTC. This translates into CASSLGGASYEQYF.

This clonotype appeared many times. The rearrangement joins TRBV15 to TRBJ2-7; TRBD1 agrees at 7 bases. Germline CDR1 LNHNV, CDR2 YYDKDF (reference sequence). This CDR3 spans 16 amino acids. J lost 0 bases, V lost 5 bases, and 10 bases had no gene match. CDR3 sequence reads: CATSRTRQGDSYEQYF. CDR3 DNA sequence: TGTGCCACCAGCCGAACCCGACAGGGCGACTCCTACGAGCAGTACTTC. Together with reference TRBV15 and TRBJ2-7, the CDR3 gives the full variable domain: DAMVIQNPRYQVTQFGKPVTLSCSQTLNHNVMYWYQQKSSQAPKLLFHYYDKDFNNEADTPDNFQSRRPNTSFCFLDIRSPGLGDTAMYLCATSRTRQGDSYEQYFGPGTRLTVT.

In this sample, this clonotype turned up a few times. The chain recombines TRBV7-2 with TRBJ2-5, with 15 bases matching TRBD2. There are 17 residues in the CDR3. Trimming removed 1 base from V and 5 bases from J; junction bases left unmatched: 5. The V gene's germline CDR1 is SGHTA and CDR2 FQGNSA. The CDR3, as DNA: TGTGCCAGCAGCTTAGTGGGGACTAGCGGGGGGAGGGAGACCCAGTACTTC. Protein product: CASSLVGTSGGRETQYF.

This chain joins TRBV7-9 and TRBJ2-3; D gene uncertain. This CDR3 comprises 13 residues. Looked up from germline, CDR1 is SEHNR and CDR2 is FQNEAQ (reference sequence). V lost 6 bases, J lost 0 bases, and 7 bases lay in between. CDR3 DNA: TGTGCCAGCAGACCGACTAGCACAGATACGCAGTATTTT. Its translation is CASRPTSTDTQYF.

This chain links TRBV27 with TRBJ2-7, with TRBD1 as a possible D gene (5 bases). The CDR3 is made up of 15 amino acids. From germline, CDR1 is MNHEY and CDR2 SMNVEV (reference sequence). Trimming took off 6 bases at V and 3 bases at J, with 18 bases between the two ends. CDR3 DNA: TGTGCCAGCAGCCGATCAGGGCAGGGTATCTACGAGCAGTACTTC. Its protein is CASSRSGQGIYEQYF.

This clonotype was seen a handful of times. The chain has TRBV3-1 and TRBJ2-5; D may be TRBD2 (5 bases). This CDR3 is built from 14 residues. V lost 1 base to trimming and J lost 3 bases, with 9 bases between them. Germline values: CDR1 LGHDT, CDR2 YNNKEL (reference sequence). Here the CDR3 DNA reads TGTGCCAGCAGCCAAGCGAGGGCAGAAGAGACCCAGTACTTC. Amino acids: CASSQARAEETQYF.

This chain joins TRBV4-1 and TRBJ1-4; D call uncertain. Trimming removed 0 bases from V and 4 bases from J, with 12 bases in between. The CDR3 contains 16 residues. CDR1 and CDR2 (germline): MGHRA, YSYEKL. The CDR3 sequence is CASSQDLNAFNEKLFF. The CDR3 region has the DNA TGCGCCAGCAGCCAAGATTTGAACGCTTTTAATGAAAAACTGTTTTTT.

Only a few counts were recorded for this clonotype. The chain combines TRBV5-1 with TRBJ2-6, with TRBD1 as a possible D gene (6 bases). The CDR3 has 14 amino acids. V was trimmed by 7 bases and J by 7 bases, leaving 15 bases between them. Germline V gene lookup returns CDR1 SGHRS and CDR2 YFSETQ. The CDR3 loop reads CASHRDGGANVLTF. In DNA form, the CDR3 reads TGCGCCAGCCACAGGGACGGTGGTGCCAACGTCCTGACTTTC.

This clonotype was detected many times. This chain uses TRBV10-2 with TRBJ1-3; 7 positions match TRBD1. The CDR3 contains 13 residues. J was trimmed by 2 bases and V by 7 bases; bases with no gene match: 2. CDR1 is WSHSY and CDR2 is SAAADI in the germline V gene. CDR3 in DNA: TGCGCCAGCACTGACAGGGCTGGAAACACCATATATTTT. Its protein product is CASTDRAGNTIYF.

This clonotype was recorded a few times. This chain connects TRBV7-6 to TRBJ2-2; D unclear. The CDR3 extends over 13 amino acids. Germline CDR1 is SGHVS and CDR2 is FNYEAQ. The V end was cut by 1 base, the J end by 9 bases, with 9 bases between. The CDR3 loop is CASSLGQNRELFF. The CDR3 DNA sequence: TGTGCCAGCAGCTTAGGCCAGAACCGGGAGCTGTTTTTT.

In its sample, this clonotype was seen a few times. J is TRBJ2-3 and V is TRBV21-1; TRBD1 was called by the table and not checked on the DNA. TRBV21-1 is classified as a pseudogene. The CDR3 loop spans 16 amino acids. The CDR3 loop is CASSKTRDRATDTQYF. The DNA of the CDR3 is TGTGCCAGCAGCAAAACGAGGGACAGGGCTACAGATACGCAGTATTTT.

This clonotype was recorded a few times. The DNA for the CDR3 is TGCAGTGCGAGGTCCTATAAGCAAACAGATACGCAGTATTTT. Protein product: CSARSYKQTDTQYF. The chain combines TRBV20-1 with TRBJ2-3, with D unresolved. V lost 6 bases to trimming and J lost 3 bases, with 16 bases between them. From germline, CDR1 is DFQATT and CDR2 SNEGSKA (reference sequence). The CDR3 extends over 14 amino acids.

This chain joins TRBV9 and TRBJ2-6; D might be TRBD2 (5 bases). Deletions cut 6 bases from V and 0 bases from J, with 13 bases between. CDR3 length: 16 amino acids. CDR1 SGDLS and CDR2 YYNGEE come from the germline V gene. The CDR3 sequence is CASTRGRDSGANVLTF. Written as DNA, the CDR3 is TGTGCCAGCACCCGAGGACGGGACTCTGGGGCCAACGTCCTGACTTTC.

The rearrangement links TRBV5-6 to TRBJ2-1; D is uncertain. The germline V gene encodes CDR1 SGHDT and CDR2 YYEEEE. Trimming shortened V by 4 bases and J by 12 bases, and 17 bases separated the two germline ends. There are 13 residues in the CDR3. The CDR3 loop is CASSPKSERVQFF. CDR3 sequence (DNA): TGTGCCAGCAGCCCGAAATCCGAAAGAGTGCAGTTCTTC.

This clonotype was seen ten or more times. This rearrangement joins TRBV12-5 to TRBJ2-1; 7 positions match TRBD2. CDR3 length: 13 residues. J was trimmed by 7 bases and V by 6 bases; bases with no gene match: 6. The germline CDR1 and CDR2 sequences are LGHNT and FRNRAP. CDR3 in DNA: TGTGCTAGTGGGCGGGGGTCTATGAATGAGCAGTTCTTC. Translated: CASGRGSMNEQFF. Filled out from reference TRBV12-5 and TRBJ2-1, the complete variable domain reads DARVTQTPRHKVTEMGQEVTMRCQPILGHNTVFWYRQTMMQGLELLAYFRNRAPLDDSGMPKDRFSAEMPDATLATLKIQPSEPRDSAVYFCASGRGSMNEQFFGPGTRLTVL.

The rearrangement uses TRBV4-1 and TRBJ1-3; D might be TRBD1 (6 bases). The CDR3 extends over 16 amino acids. The germline gives CDR1 MGHRA, CDR2 YSYEKL. V was clipped by 3 bases and J by 0 bases, with 12 bases between them. CDR3 sequence (DNA): TGCGCCAGCAGCCATAACACAGGGAGCTCTGGAAACACCATATATTTT. This translates into CASSHNTGSSGNTIYF.